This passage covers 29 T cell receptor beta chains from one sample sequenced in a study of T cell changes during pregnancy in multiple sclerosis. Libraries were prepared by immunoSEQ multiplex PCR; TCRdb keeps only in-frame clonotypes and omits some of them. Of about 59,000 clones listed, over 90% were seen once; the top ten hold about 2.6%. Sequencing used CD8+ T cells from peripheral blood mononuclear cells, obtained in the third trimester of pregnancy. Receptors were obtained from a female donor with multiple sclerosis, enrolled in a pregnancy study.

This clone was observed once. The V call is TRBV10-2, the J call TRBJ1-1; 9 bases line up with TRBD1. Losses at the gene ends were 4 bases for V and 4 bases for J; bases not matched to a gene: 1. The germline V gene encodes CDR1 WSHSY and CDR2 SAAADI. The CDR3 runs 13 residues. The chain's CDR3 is CASSGQGGTEAFF. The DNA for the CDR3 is TGCGCCAGCAGTGGACAGGGGGGCACTGAAGCTTTCTTT.

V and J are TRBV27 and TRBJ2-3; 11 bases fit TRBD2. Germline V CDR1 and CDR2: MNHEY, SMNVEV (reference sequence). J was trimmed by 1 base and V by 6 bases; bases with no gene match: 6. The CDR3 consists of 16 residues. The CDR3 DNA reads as TGTGCCAGCAGCCTGACTAGCGGGACAGGCACAGATACGCAGTATTTT. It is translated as CASSLTSGTGTDTQYF.

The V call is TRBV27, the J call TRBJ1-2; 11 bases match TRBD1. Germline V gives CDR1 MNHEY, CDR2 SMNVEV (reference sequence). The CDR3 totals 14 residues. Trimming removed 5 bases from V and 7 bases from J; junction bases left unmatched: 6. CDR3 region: CASSTGQGAGGYTF. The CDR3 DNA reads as TGTGCCAGCAGTACTGGACAGGGGGCAGGTGGCTACACCTTC.

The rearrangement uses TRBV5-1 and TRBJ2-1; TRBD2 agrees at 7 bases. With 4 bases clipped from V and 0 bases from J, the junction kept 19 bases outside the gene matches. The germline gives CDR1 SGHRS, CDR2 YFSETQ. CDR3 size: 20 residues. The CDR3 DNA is TGCGCCAGCAGCCTATTCGGTAGCGGGCGAACCCCGAGCTCCTACAATGAGCAGTTCTTC. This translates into CASSLFGSGRTPSSYNEQFF. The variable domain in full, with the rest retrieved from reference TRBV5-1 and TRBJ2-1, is KAGVTQTPRYLIKTRGQQVTLSCSPISGHRSVSWYQQTPGQGLQFLFEYFSETQRNKGNFPGRFSGRQFSNSRSEMNVSTLELGDSALYLCASSLFGSGRTPSSYNEQFFGPGTRLTVL.

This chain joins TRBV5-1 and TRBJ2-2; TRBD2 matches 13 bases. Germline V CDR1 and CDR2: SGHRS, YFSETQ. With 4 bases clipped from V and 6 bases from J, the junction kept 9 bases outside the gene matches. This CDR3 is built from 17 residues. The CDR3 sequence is CASSPWTSGRGAGELFF. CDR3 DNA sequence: TGCGCCAGCAGCCCCTGGACTAGCGGGAGAGGGGCCGGGGAGCTGTTTTTT.

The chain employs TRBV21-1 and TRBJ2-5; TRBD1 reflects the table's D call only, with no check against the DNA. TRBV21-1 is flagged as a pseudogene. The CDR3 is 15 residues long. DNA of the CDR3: TGTGCCAGCAGCAAAGGTACAGGGAAGGGAGAGACCCAGTACTTC. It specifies CASSKGTGKGETQYF.

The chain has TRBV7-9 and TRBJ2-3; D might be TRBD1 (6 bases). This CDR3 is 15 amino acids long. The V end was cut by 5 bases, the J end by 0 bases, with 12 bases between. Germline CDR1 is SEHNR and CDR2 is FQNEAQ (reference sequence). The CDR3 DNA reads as TGTGCCAGCAGCAGTGGGACACTTAGCACAGATACGCAGTATTTT. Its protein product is CASSSGTLSTDTQYF.

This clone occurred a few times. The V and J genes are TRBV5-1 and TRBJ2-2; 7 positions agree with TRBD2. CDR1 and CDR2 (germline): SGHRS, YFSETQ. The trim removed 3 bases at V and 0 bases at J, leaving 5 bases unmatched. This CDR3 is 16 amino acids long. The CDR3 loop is CASSSPSGTNTGELFF. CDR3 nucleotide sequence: TGCGCCAGCAGCTCCCCTAGCGGAACGAACACCGGGGAGCTGTTTTTT.

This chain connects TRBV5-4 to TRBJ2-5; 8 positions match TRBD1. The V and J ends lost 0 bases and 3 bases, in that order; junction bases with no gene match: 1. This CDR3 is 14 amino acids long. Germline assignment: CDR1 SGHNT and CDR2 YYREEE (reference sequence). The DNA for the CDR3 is TGTGCCAGCAGCTTGGAGGACAGGGAAGAGACCCAGTACTTC. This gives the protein CASSLEDREETQYF.

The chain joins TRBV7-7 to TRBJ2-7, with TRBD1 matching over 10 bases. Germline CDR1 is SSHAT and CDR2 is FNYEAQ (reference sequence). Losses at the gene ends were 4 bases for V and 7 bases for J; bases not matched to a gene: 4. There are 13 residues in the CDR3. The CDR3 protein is CASSSGTGVEQYF. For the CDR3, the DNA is TGTGCCAGCAGCTCCGGGACAGGGGTTGAGCAGTACTTC.

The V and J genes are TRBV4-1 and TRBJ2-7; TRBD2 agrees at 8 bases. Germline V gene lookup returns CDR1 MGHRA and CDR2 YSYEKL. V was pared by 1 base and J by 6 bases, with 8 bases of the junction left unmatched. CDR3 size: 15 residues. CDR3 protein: CASSQVGSGNSEQYF. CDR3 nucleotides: TGCGCCAGCAGCCAAGTTGGTAGCGGGAACTCCGAGCAGTACTTC.

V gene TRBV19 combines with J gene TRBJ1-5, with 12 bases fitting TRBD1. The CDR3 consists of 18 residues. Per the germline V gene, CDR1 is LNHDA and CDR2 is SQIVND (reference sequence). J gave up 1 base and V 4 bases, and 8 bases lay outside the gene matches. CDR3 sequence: CASSTPGQGAISNQPQHF. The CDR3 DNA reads TGTGCCAGTAGTACACCGGGACAGGGGGCTATAAGCAATCAGCCCCAGCATTTT.

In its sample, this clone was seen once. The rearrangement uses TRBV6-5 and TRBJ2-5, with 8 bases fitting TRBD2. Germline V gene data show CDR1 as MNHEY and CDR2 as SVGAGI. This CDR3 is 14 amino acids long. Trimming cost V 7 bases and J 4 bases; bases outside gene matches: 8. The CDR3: CASNPPGGGETQYF. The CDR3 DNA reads TGTGCCAGCAACCCGCCGGGGGGGGGAGAGACCCAGTACTTC.

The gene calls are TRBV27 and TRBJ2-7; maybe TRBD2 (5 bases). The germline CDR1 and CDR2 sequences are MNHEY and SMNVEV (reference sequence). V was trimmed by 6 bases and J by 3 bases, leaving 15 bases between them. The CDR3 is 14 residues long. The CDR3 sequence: CASRPMRAHYEQYF. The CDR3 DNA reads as TGTGCCAGCAGACCGATGCGGGCGCACTACGAGCAGTACTTC.

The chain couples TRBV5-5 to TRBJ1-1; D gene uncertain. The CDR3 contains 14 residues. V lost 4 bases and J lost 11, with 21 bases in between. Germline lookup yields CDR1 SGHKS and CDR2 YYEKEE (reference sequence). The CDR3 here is CASSIGRDPSEAFF. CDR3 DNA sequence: TGTGCCAGCAGCATAGGACGGGATCCCTCGGAGGCTTTCTTT.

CDR3 loop: CASSLTSGSFGYNEQFF. CDR3 nucleotide sequence: TGTGCCAGCAGTTTAACTAGCGGGAGTTTTGGGTACAATGAGCAGTTCTTC. The J gene is TRBJ2-1, the V gene TRBV27, with 11 bases identical to TRBD2. Unmatched junction bases numbered 7, after V lost 2 bases and J lost 4 bases. The CDR3 is made up of 17 amino acids. The germline V gene encodes CDR1 MNHEY and CDR2 SMNVEV (reference sequence).

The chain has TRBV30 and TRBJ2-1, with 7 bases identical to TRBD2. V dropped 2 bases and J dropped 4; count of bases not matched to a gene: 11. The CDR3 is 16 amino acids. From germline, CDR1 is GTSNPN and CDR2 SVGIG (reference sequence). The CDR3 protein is CAWSPRGSGPYNEQFF. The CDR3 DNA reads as TGTGCCTGGAGTCCCCGTGGTAGCGGGCCGTACAATGAGCAGTTCTTC.

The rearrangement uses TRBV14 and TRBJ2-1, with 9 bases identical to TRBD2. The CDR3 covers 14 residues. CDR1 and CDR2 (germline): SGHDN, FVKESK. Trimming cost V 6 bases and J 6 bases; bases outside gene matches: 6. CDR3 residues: CASSLVAGVNEQFF. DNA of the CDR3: TGTGCCAGCAGTCTGGTAGCGGGAGTCAATGAGCAGTTCTTC.

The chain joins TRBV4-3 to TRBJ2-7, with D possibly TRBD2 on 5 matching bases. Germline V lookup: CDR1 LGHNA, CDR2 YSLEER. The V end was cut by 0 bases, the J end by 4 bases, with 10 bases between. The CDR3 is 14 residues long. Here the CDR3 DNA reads TGCGCCAGCAGCCAAGATCAATGGACTTACGAGCAGTACTTC. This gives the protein CASSQDQWTYEQYF.

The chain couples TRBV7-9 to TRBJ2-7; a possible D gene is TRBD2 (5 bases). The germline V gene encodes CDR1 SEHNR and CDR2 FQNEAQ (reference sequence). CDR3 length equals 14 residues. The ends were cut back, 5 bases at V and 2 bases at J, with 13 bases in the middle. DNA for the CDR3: TGTGCCAGCAGCCCCTCATGGAGGCCCTACGAGCAGTACTTC. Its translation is CASSPSWRPYEQYF.

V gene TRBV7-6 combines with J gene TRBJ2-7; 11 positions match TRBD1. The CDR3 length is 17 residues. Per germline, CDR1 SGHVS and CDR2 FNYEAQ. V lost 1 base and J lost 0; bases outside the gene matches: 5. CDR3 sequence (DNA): TGTGCCAGCAGCTTAGGGACAGGGGGCCCTCTCTCCTACGAGCAGTACTTC. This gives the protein CASSLGTGGPLSYEQYF.

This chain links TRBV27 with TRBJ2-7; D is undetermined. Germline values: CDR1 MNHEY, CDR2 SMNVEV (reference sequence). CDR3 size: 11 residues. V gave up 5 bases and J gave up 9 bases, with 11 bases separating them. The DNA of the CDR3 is TGTGCCAGCAGTCCCCAGGTCGGGCAGTACTTC. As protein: CASSPQVGQYF.

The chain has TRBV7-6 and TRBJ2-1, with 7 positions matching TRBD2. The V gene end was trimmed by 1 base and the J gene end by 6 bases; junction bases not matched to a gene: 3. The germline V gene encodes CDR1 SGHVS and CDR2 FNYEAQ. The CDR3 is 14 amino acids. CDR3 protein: CASSLEPSGNEQFF. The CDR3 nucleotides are TGTGCCAGCAGCTTAGAGCCTAGCGGCAATGAGCAGTTCTTC.

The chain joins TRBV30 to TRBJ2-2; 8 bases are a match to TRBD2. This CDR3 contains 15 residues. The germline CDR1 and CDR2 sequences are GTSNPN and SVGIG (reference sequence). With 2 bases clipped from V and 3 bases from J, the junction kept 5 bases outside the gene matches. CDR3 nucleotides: TGTGCCTGGAGTAACGGGGGGGAGGACACCGGGGAGCTGTTTTTT. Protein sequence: CAWSNGGEDTGELFF. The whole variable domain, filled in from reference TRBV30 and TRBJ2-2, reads SQTIHQWPATLVQPVGSPLSLECTVEGTSNPNLYWYRQAAGRGLQLLFYSVGIGQISSEVPQNLSASRPQDRQFILSSKKLLLSDSGFYLCAWSNGGEDTGELFFGEGSRLTVL.

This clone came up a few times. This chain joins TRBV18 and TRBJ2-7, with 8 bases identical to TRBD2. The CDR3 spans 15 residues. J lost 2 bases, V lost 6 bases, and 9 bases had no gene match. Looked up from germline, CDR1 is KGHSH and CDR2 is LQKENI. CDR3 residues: CASSRGLALTYEQYF. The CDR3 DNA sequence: TGTGCCAGCTCCCGTGGACTAGCACTGACCTACGAGCAGTACTTC.

CDR3 loop: CASSSGGLRQDLYEQYF. The CDR3 DNA sequence: TGTGCCAGCAGCTCCGGGGGGTTACGGCAGGACCTCTACGAGCAGTACTTC. The rearrangement joins TRBV7-2 to TRBJ2-7, with 7 bases aligning to TRBD2. Losses at the gene ends were 4 bases for V and 3 bases for J; bases not matched to a gene: 15. The CDR3 runs 17 residues. CDR1 is SGHTA, CDR2 FQGNSA, per germline.

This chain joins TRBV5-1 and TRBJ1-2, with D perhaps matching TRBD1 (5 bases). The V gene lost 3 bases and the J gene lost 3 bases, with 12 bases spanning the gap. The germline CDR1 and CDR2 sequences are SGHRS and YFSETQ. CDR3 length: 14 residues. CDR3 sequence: CASSWVGLHYGYTF. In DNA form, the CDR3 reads TGCGCCAGCAGCTGGGTGGGACTCCACTATGGCTACACCTTC. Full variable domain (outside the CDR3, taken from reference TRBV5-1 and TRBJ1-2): KAGVTQTPRYLIKTRGQQVTLSCSPISGHRSVSWYQQTPGQGLQFLFEYFSETQRNKGNFPGRFSGRQFSNSRSEMNVSTLELGDSALYLCASSWVGLHYGYTFGSGTRLTVV.

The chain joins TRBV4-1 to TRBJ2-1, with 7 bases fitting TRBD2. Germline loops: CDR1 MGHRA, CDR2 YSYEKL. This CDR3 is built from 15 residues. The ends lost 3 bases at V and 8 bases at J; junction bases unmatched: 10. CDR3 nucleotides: TGCGCCAGCAGCCACGGAGCGGGAAATACTGATGAGCAGTTCTTC. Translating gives CASSHGAGNTDEQFF.

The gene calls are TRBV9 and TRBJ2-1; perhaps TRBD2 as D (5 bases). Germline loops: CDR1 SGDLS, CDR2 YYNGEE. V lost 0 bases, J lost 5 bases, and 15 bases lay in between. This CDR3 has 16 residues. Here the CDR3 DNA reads TGTGCCAGCAGCGTAGTGTCAAGCGGATCCAACAATGAGCAGTTCTTC. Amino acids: CASSVVSSGSNNEQFF.